This T cell receptor (beta chain) was obtained from a study of neurological immune-mediated disorders. Broader study findings: TCR-beta repertoires seemed private in all groups, with no expanded CDR3 amino acid sequences shared.

cDNA synthesis was performed by 5'RACE with 10-nucleotide random UMIs. Sequencing runs each yielded over 180 million TCR-beta sequences from 15-18 subjects. TCRdb reanalysed the 5' RACE reads using MiXCR and keeps one entry per CDR3 protein. Counted here are roughly 18,000 distinct CDR3 sequences, 12% to 15% occurring once; the ten biggest clones make up almost 8%. In this sample, this clonotype turned up many times. The target antigen is unknown. Roughly 1 million sorted CD4+ or CD8+ T cells made each library. This TCR was recovered from an older woman with HTLV-1-associated myelopathy (HAM/TSP). Sequenced sample: CD4+ T cells from blood.

Here the CDR3 reads CSAKPGLAGDEQFF. CDR3 DNA sequence: TGCAGTGCTAAGCCGGGACTAGCGGGAGATGAGCAGTTCTTC. This chain connects TRBV20-1 to TRBJ2-1; 14 nucleotides match TRBD2. This CDR3 is 14 amino acids long. CDR1 is DFQATT and CDR2 is SNEGSKA in the germline V gene (reference sequence). The V segment lost 4 bases and the J segment 8 bases; nucleotides outside the gene matches: 4.